This T cell receptor beta chain was captured in a study of Ad26.COV2.S vaccination and SARS-CoV-2 variants. The CDR3 covers 17 residues. Germline assignment: CDR1 MNHEY and CDR2 SVGEGT. Trimming pared 0 bases from V and 3 bases from J, leaving 18 bases between. Treatment meaning: approximately 18 received Ad26.COV2.S at low or high dose, single or two shots; roughly 5 received placebo; per-sample allocation not given. Specimen acquisition occurred on day 63 following the initial vaccine or placebo injection. Repertoires were generated with immunoSEQ multiplex PCR, while TCRdb's copy carries only in-frame clones and drops some. The sample lists about 350,000 clones, over 75% occurring once.

The chain uses TRBV6-2 or TRBV6-3 and TRBJ2-7; no firm D call. This clonotype was sampled from a person aged 18-65 years who received the Ad26.COV2.S COVID-19 vaccine or a placebo. This sample comprised peripheral blood, obtained in a trial of Ad26.COV2.S vaccine versus placebo. As DNA, the CDR3 is TGTGCCAGCAGTTACTCGGGCGTTTGGAGTAGGGACTACGAGCAGTACTTC. This sequence encodes CASSYSGVWSRDYEQYF.